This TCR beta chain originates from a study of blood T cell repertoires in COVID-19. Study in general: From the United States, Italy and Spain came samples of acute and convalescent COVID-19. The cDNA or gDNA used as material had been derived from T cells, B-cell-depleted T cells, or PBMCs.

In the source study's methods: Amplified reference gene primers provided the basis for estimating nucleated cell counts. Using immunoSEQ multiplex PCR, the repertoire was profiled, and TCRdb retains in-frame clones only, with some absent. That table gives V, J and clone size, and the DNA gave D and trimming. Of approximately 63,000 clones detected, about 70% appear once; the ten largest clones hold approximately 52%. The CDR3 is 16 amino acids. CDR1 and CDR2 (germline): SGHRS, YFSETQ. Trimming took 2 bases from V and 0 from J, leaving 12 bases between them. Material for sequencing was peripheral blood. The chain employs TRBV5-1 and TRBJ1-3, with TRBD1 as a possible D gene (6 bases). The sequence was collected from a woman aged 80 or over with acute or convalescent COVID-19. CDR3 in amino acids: CASSFGPQGSGNTIYF. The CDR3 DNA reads TGCGCCAGCAGCTTTGGACCACAGGGCTCTGGAAACACCATATATTTT.